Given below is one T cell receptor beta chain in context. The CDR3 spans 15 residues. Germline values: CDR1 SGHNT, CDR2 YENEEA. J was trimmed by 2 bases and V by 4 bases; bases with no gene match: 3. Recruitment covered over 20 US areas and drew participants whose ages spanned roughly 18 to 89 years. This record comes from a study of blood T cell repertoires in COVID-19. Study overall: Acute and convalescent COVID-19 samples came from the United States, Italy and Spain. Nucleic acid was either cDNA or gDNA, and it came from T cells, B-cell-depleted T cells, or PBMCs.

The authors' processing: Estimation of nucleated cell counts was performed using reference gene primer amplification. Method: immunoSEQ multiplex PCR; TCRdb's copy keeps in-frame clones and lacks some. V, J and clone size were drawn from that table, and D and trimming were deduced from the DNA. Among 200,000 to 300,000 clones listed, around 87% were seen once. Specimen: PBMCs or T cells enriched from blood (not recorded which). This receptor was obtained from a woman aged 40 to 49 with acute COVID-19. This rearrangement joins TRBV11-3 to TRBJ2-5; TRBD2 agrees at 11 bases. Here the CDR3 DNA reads TGTGCCAGCAGCTCAGTAGCGGGGGGGCAAGAGACCCAGTACTTC. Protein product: CASSSVAGGQETQYF.